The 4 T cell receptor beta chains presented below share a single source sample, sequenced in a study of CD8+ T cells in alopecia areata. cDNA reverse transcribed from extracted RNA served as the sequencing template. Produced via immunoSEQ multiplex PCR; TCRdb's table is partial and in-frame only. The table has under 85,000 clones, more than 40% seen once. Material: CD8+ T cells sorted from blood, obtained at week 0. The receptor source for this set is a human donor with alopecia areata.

This CDR3 reads CSVDMGEQYF. As DNA, the CDR3 is TGCAGCGTTGATATGGGCGAGCAGTACTTC. V is TRBV29-1 and J is TRBJ2-5; no reliable D call. The J call is doubtful: the DNA matches TRBJ2-7 better. CDR1 and CDR2 (germline): SQVTM, ANQGSEA. This CDR3 is 10 amino acids long.

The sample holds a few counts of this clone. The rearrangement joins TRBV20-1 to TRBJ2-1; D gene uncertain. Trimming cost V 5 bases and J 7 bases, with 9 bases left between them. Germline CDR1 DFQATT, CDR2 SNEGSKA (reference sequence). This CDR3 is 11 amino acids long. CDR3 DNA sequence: TGCAGTGCTCCGTTGTGGAATGAGCAGTTCTTC. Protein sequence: CSAPLWNEQFF.

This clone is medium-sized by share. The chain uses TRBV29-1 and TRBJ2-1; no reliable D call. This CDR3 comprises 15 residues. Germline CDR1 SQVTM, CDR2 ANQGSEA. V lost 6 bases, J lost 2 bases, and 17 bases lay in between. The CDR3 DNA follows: TGCAGCGTACCAATGGACCAGCGCCCCTACAATGAGCAGTTCTTC. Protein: CSVPMDQRPYNEQFF.

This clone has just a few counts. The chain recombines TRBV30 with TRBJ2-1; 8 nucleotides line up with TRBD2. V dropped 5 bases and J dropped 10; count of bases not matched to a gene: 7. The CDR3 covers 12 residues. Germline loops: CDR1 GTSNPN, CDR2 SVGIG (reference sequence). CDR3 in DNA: TGTGCCTGGTTGGAGGGCGGGAGGGAGCAGTTCTTC. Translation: CAWLEGGREQFF. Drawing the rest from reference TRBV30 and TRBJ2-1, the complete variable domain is SQTIHQWPATLVQPVGSPLSLECTVEGTSNPNLYWYRQAAGRGLQLLFYSVGIGQISSEVPQNLSASRPQDRQFILSSKKLLLSDSGFYLCAWLEGGREQFFGPGTRLTVL.